These 11 T cell receptor beta chains were sequenced from one sample in a study of early T cells in non-severe SARS-CoV-2 infection. Each CDR3 protein gets one entry after TCRdb re-called the 5' RACE reads with MiXCR. The table lists 65,000 to 85,000 distinct CDR3 sequences, roughly 11% of them singletons. Sequencing used whole blood. These receptors were obtained from an adult who was a healthcare worker with PCR-confirmed SARS-CoV-2 infection or an uninfected control (not recorded which).

This clonotype was counted a few times. The rearrangement joins TRBV7-6 to TRBJ2-2; D unclear. CDR1 is SGHVS, CDR2 FNYEAQ, per germline. Trimming took 0 bases from V and 0 from J, leaving 8 bases between them. The CDR3 covers 16 residues. CDR3 in DNA: TGTGCCAGCAGCTTAGCGATCGGAGCGAACACCGGGGAGCTGTTTTTT. The encoded protein is CASSLAIGANTGELFF.

The rearrangement uses TRBV4-1 and TRBJ2-1, with D tentatively TRBD1 or TRBD2 (5 bases each). Looked up from germline, CDR1 is MGHRA and CDR2 is YSYEKL. This CDR3 is built from 18 residues. V was clipped by 6 bases and J by 7 bases, with 28 bases between them. The CDR3 here is CASSPGVQGTWSGNEQFF. The CDR3 DNA follows: TGCGCCAGCAGTCCCGGGGTCCAGGGCACCTGGAGTGGAAATGAGCAGTTCTTC.

This clonotype was counted a few times. V gene TRBV11-3 combines with J gene TRBJ2-1; tentatively, D is TRBD2 (5 bases). Between the trimmed V and J ends, which lost 8 bases and 2 bases, there was a span of 7 bases. CDR1 SGHNT and CDR2 YENEEA come from the germline V gene. The CDR3 covers 12 residues. CDR3 in DNA: TGTGCCAGCGAGGGAACCTACAATGAGCAGTTCTTC. Translated, it gives CASEGTYNEQFF. Using reference TRBV11-3 and TRBJ2-1 for the parts outside the CDR3, the full variable domain is EAGVVQSPRYKIIEKKQPVAFWCNPISGHNTLYWYLQNLGQGPELLIRYENEEAVDDSQLPKDRFSAERLKGVDSTLKIQPAELGDSAVYLCASEGTYNEQFFGPGTRLTVL.

At least ten counts were recorded for this clonotype. The rearrangement joins TRBV18 to TRBJ2-7; possibly TRBD2 for D (6 bases). Germline CDR1 KGHSH, CDR2 LQKENI. CDR3 length: 15 amino acids. Trimming cost V 6 bases and J 4 bases, with 19 bases left between them. The CDR3 DNA reads as TGTGCCAGCTCCCGACTTCCGGTAGGGAGGTACGAGCAGTACTTC. This sequence encodes CASSRLPVGRYEQYF.

This clonotype has a count of ten or more. The chain links TRBV18 to TRBJ1-4; D is undetermined. This CDR3 is 13 amino acids long. Looked up from germline, CDR1 is KGHSH and CDR2 is LQKENI. V shed 2 bases and J shed 7 bases, with 8 bases lying between them. This CDR3 reads CASSPGIGEKLFF. The CDR3 DNA is TGTGCCAGCTCACCAGGGATCGGTGAAAAACTGTTTTTT.

This clonotype was seen ten or more times. The chain carries TRBV6-5 and TRBJ2-2, with 8 nucleotides matching TRBD1. This CDR3 comprises 15 residues. V gave up 6 bases and J gave up 3 bases; unmatched junction bases: 6. Germline CDR1 MNHEY, CDR2 SVGAGI. CDR3 nucleotides: TGTGCCAGCAGAAAGACAGGGGTAGACACCGGGGAGCTGTTTTTT. Its translation is CASRKTGVDTGELFF.

This clonotype was recorded many times. The genes are TRBV9 and TRBJ1-2, with D perhaps TRBD1 (5 bases). Germline CDR1 SGDLS, CDR2 YYNGEE. The CDR3 contains 14 residues. Trimming took off 0 bases at V and 8 bases at J, with 14 bases between the two ends. Written as DNA, the CDR3 is TGTGCCAGCAGCGTAGGTTGGCAGGGTGGCGGCTACACCTTC. This gives the protein CASSVGWQGGGYTF. The variable domain in full, with the rest retrieved from reference TRBV9 and TRBJ1-2, is DSGVTQTPKHLITATGQRVTLRCSPRSGDLSVYWYQQSLDQGLQFLIQYYNGEERAKGNILERFSAQQFPDLHSELNLSSLELGDSALYFCASSVGWQGGGYTFGSGTRLTVV.

This clonotype was recorded at least ten times. V and J are TRBV19 and TRBJ2-3, with D tentatively TRBD1 (5 bases). This CDR3 has 13 amino acids. CDR1 LNHDA and CDR2 SQIVND come from the germline V gene (reference sequence). The V end was cut by 5 bases, the J end by 5 bases, with 11 bases between. The CDR3 nucleotides are TGTGCCAGTAGTCTGGCGCAGGGAGATACGCAGTATTTT. As protein: CASSLAQGDTQYF.

The J gene is TRBJ2-4, the V gene TRBV20-1; the D gene is possibly TRBD1 (8 bases). This CDR3 contains 12 residues. Germline loops: CDR1 DFQATT, CDR2 SNEGSKA (reference sequence). The V end was cut by 4 bases, the J end by 6 bases, with 10 bases between. The CDR3 loop reads CSANRGGNIQYF. The CDR3 bases are TGCAGTGCTAACAGGGGGGGAAACATTCAGTACTTC.

This clonotype was observed many times. V gene TRBV20-1 combines with J gene TRBJ2-3, with TRBD2 identical over 11 bases. This CDR3 has 16 amino acids. Looked up from germline, CDR1 is DFQATT and CDR2 is SNEGSKA (reference sequence). V shed 0 bases and J 2 bases; nucleotides not matched to a gene: 4. The chain's CDR3 is CSARDVLAGATDTQYF. DNA of the CDR3: TGCAGTGCTAGAGACGTACTAGCGGGGGCCACAGATACGCAGTATTTT.

This clonotype was counted many times. The CDR3 nucleotides read TGTGCCTGGAGCCTCCCAAATTGGGTAAATTCACCCCTCCACTTT. It specifies CAWSLPNWVNSPLHF. V is TRBV30 and J is TRBJ1-6; D not resolved. CDR1 is GTSNPN and CDR2 is SVGIG in the germline V gene (reference sequence). V was pared by 3 bases and J by 7 bases, with 16 bases between. The CDR3 extends over 15 amino acids.